This T cell receptor (beta chain) appears in the sequencing data of a study of shared clonotypes between healthy human individuals. Study-wide results and limits: Sampling used blood alone; tissue repertoires probably differ. Memory subsets generally showed smaller estimated richness than naive subsets did. In having few donors, the study represented limited genetic and exposure-history diversity.

Concerning this clone: The target antigen is unknown.

The CDR3 totals 15 residues. From germline, CDR1 is SGHNT and CDR2 YYREEE (reference sequence). V was cut by 1 base and J by 0 bases, with 11 bases left in between. Sequenced by immunoSEQ multiplex PCR; TCRdb stores in-frame clones only, minus some. Of roughly 650,000 clones listed, approximately 96% were seen once; the top ten hold roughly 0.12%. Terminally differentiated effector memory CD45RA+ cells were excluded by CCR7 positive selection of CD45RO-negative cells. The donor cohort consisted entirely of Caucasian adults residing in Nashville, Tennessee. Sequenced sample: naive CD8+ T cells sorted from blood. The receptor was isolated from a woman aged 25 to 39 in good health. This chain links TRBV5-4 with TRBJ2-7, with TRBD1 as a possible D gene (6 bases). The CDR3 loop is CASSLTGPSSYEQYF. DNA of the CDR3: TGTGCCAGCAGCTTGACAGGGCCAAGCTCCTACGAGCAGTACTTC.